The 20 T cell receptor beta chains in this list originate from one sample, sequenced in a study of CD4 T cells in relation to SARS-CoV-2 and coronaviruses. TCRdb's copy holds only in-frame clones and misses some; the assay was immunoSEQ multiplex PCR. The table records roughly 17,000 clones, 82% of them present only once. The unexposed donors gave CD4+ T cells in about 2011-2019, prior to COVID-19. Isolation of CD4+ T cells took place after 10 days in culture. Their antigens remain unidentified. The sequenced material came from CD4+ T cells from PBMCs, cultured in vitro. The receptors shown here come from a human donor in good health.

This clone appeared once. The chain is built from TRBV11-2 and TRBJ2-5, with 9 bases lining up with TRBD2. The CDR3 sequence is 16 residues long. Looked up from germline, CDR1 is SGHAT and CDR2 is FQNNGV. J was trimmed by 5 bases and V by 3 bases; bases with no gene match: 10. CDR3 in DNA: TGTGCCAGCAGCTTCGGTCGTGGGAGCGGGGGGGAGACCCAGTACTTC. It is translated as CASSFGRGSGGETQYF.

This chain uses TRBV6-4 with TRBJ2-2; D is ambiguous. Deletions cut 2 bases from V and 3 bases from J, with 4 bases between. The CDR3 totals 13 residues. Germline CDR1 and CDR2: MRHNA and SNTAGT. The CDR3 DNA reads as TGTGCCAGCAGTGACAGGGACACCGGGGAGCTGTTTTTT. This translates into CASSDRDTGELFF.

The chain has TRBV30 and TRBJ2-7; TRBD1 aligns across 9 bases. Germline assignment: CDR1 GTSNPN and CDR2 SVGIG (reference sequence). The CDR3 runs 13 residues. Trimming removed 7 bases from V and 3 bases from J; junction bases left unmatched: 7. The CDR3 reads CAFAGTGNYEQYF. CDR3 sequence (DNA): TGTGCCTTCGCCGGGACAGGGAACTACGAGCAGTACTTC.

This CDR3 is CASSGGVGGGLYEQYF. The CDR3 region has the DNA TGTGCCAGCAGTGGAGGGGTCGGAGGGGGCCTCTACGAGCAGTACTTC. The chain carries TRBV6-1 and TRBJ2-7, with a weak D call TRBD1 (7 bases). The CDR3 has 16 amino acids. Trimming stripped 4 bases from V and 3 bases from J, with 19 bases between. Germline V gene data show CDR1 as MNHNS and CDR2 as SASEGT.

This clone was found a few times. CDR3 protein: CSALTSYNEQFF. The CDR3 DNA reads TGCAGCGCCTTGACAAGCTACAATGAGCAGTTCTTC. This chain connects TRBV29-1 to TRBJ2-1, with unresolved D. The germline CDR1 and CDR2 sequences are SQVTM and ANQGSEA. Trimming took off 7 bases at V and 3 bases at J, with 10 bases between the two ends. The CDR3 sequence is 12 residues long.

The chain uses TRBV11-2 and TRBJ2-7; a weak D match, TRBD2 (5 bases). The V and J ends lost 3 bases and 4 bases respectively, with 13 bases between them. CDR1 and CDR2 (germline): SGHAT, FQNNGV. The CDR3 runs 14 residues. CDR3 region: CASSLGTGVYEQYF. CDR3 sequence (DNA): TGTGCCAGCAGCTTGGGAACCGGGGTTTACGAGCAGTACTTC.

This clone appeared once. V is TRBV6-5 and J is TRBJ2-7, with 10 bases matching TRBD1. CDR1 MNHEY and CDR2 SVGAGI come from the germline V gene. V gave up 7 bases and J gave up 0 bases; unmatched junction bases: 3. The CDR3 sequence is 14 residues long. The DNA of the CDR3 is TGTGCCAGCACCCGGGACAGGGGCTCCTACGAGCAGTACTTC. Amino acids: CASTRDRGSYEQYF.

J is TRBJ2-7 and V is TRBV7-2, with no clear D. Between the trimmed V and J ends, which lost 5 bases and 2 bases, there was a span of 13 bases. This CDR3 is built from 14 residues. Germline V gene data show CDR1 as SGHTA and CDR2 as FQGNSA. CDR3 sequence reads: CASSKGRLAYEQYF. The DNA for the CDR3 is TGTGCCAGCAGCAAAGGACGGCTAGCCTACGAGCAGTACTTC.

This chain joins TRBV30 and TRBJ1-5; D perhaps matches TRBD1 (6 bases). The CDR3 is made up of 13 amino acids. Germline V gene sequence: CDR1 GTSNPN, CDR2 SVGIG (reference sequence). V gave up 0 bases and J gave up 6 bases, with 9 bases separating them. CDR3 sequence: CAWSVQGVQPQHF. The DNA of the CDR3 is TGTGCCTGGAGTGTACAGGGTGTTCAGCCCCAGCATTTT.

This clone was counted between two and nine times. The J gene is TRBJ1-5, the V gene TRBV30; no definite D call. The CDR3 contains 15 residues. Deletions cut 4 bases from V and 3 bases from J, with 16 bases between. Germline loops: CDR1 GTSNPN, CDR2 SVGIG (reference sequence). In DNA form, the CDR3 reads TGTGCCTGGAAGGCCCCGGGCCAGCTCAATCAGCCCCAGCATTTT. Protein: CAWKAPGQLNQPQHF.

This sequence joins TRBV6-5 and TRBJ1-4; the D is unclear. Trimming took off 0 bases at V and 4 bases at J, with 6 bases between the two ends. CDR1 MNHEY and CDR2 SVGAGI come from the germline V gene. The CDR3 runs 14 residues. The CDR3 loop is CASSYSRINEKLFF. The CDR3 DNA reads as TGTGCCAGCAGTTACTCGAGAATTAATGAAAAACTGTTTTTT.

V and J are TRBV4-1 and TRBJ2-1, with 7 nucleotides matching TRBD1. In germline, CDR1 is MGHRA, CDR2 YSYEKL. This CDR3 has 17 residues. V was clipped by 7 bases and J by 5 bases; unmatched bases: 17. CDR3 in DNA: TGCGCCAGCACCAAACTTTTGTCCGGGACAGTAAACAATGAGCAGTTCTTC. This sequence encodes CASTKLLSGTVNNEQFF.

This clone was seen a handful of times. The genes are TRBV28 and TRBJ2-7, with TRBD1 as a possible D gene (5 bases). Germline CDR1 and CDR2: MDHEN and SYDVKM. The CDR3 is made up of 13 amino acids. The V end was cut by 7 bases, the J end by 6 bases, with 16 bases between. In nucleotides, the CDR3 is TGTGCCAGCACCGGACAAGTCGGCGGCGAGCAGTACTTC. This encodes CASTGQVGGEQYF.

The chain joins TRBV28 to TRBJ2-6; no reliable D call. Germline CDR1 MDHEN, CDR2 SYDVKM. CDR3 size: 13 residues. V lost 6 bases and J lost 3, with 6 bases in between. The CDR3 reads CASRFRGANVLTF. In DNA form, the CDR3 reads TGTGCCAGCAGGTTCCGTGGGGCCAACGTCCTGACTTTC.

This clone is a singleton in its sample. The rearrangement links TRBV18 to TRBJ1-1; 9 nucleotides match TRBD1. The trim removed 1 base at V and 7 bases at J, leaving 4 bases unmatched. From germline, CDR1 is KGHSH and CDR2 LQKENI. This CDR3 region has 14 residues. CDR3 sequence reads: CASSPRDRVLEAFF. In nucleotides, the CDR3 is TGTGCCAGCTCACCACGGGACAGGGTTCTTGAAGCTTTCTTT.

The chain combines TRBV6-6 with TRBJ1-5, with 7 bases aligning to TRBD1. Trimming at V came to 4 bases and at J to 5 bases, leaving 2 bases not matched to a gene. CDR3 length: 13 amino acids. Germline loops: CDR1 MNHNY, CDR2 SVGAGI (reference sequence). CDR3 nucleotide sequence: TGTGCCAGCAGTTTTGACAGGGATCAGCCCCAGCATTTT. Translated: CASSFDRDQPQHF.

This clone has a single count. This chain uses TRBV7-9 with TRBJ2-1; D call uncertain. The V end was cut by 4 bases, the J end by 9 bases, with 13 bases between. The CDR3 is made up of 13 amino acids. Per germline, CDR1 SEHNR and CDR2 FQNEAQ (reference sequence). CDR3 DNA sequence: TGTGCCAGCAGCTCGACACCTCTGACTGAGCAGTTCTTC. It specifies CASSSTPLTEQFF.

The CDR3 coding sequence is TGTGCCAGCAGTGAAGCGGGCAGGCTTGGGTACTTC. This gives the protein CASSEAGRLGYF. J is TRBJ2-7 and V is TRBV2; no definite D call. The germline V and J ends were trimmed by 0 bases and 12 bases, with 12 bases remaining between them. The CDR3 is 12 residues long. Germline values: CDR1 SNHLY, CDR2 FYNNEI.

The chain is built from TRBV5-1 and TRBJ2-3; weak D call: TRBD1 (6 bases). Trimming cost V 2 bases and J 0 bases, with 10 bases left between them. This CDR3 has 15 residues. CDR1 and CDR2 from the germline V gene are SGHRS and YFSETQ. This chain's CDR3 is CASSLQGRSTDTQYF. CDR3 DNA: TGCGCCAGCAGCTTACAGGGTAGGAGCACAGATACGCAGTATTTT.

The chain has TRBV18 and TRBJ1-5, with a tentative D call TRBD1 (5 bases). The germline V and J ends were trimmed by 1 base and 7 bases, with 11 bases remaining between them. Germline values: CDR1 KGHSH, CDR2 LQKENI. The CDR3 loop spans 14 amino acids. CDR3 DNA: TGTGCCAGCTCACCACTCGGGGGTAGCCAGCCCCAGCATTTT. It codes for CASSPLGGSQPQHF.